Here is one TCR beta chain with its context. In the study's own analysis: Amplifying reference gene primers gave estimates of nucleated cell counts. Generated by immunoSEQ multiplex PCR, the TCRdb table keeps only in-frame clones and is missing some. That table supplies the V and J calls and clone size; D and trimming were determined from the DNA. The sample includes tens of thousands of clones, 90% to 95% of them seen just once. The data belong to a study of blood T cell repertoires in COVID-19. In the study overall: Acute-phase and convalescent COVID-19 samples originated in the United States, Italy and Spain. The analysed material was cDNA or gDNA that came from T cells, B-cell-depleted T cells, or PBMCs.

CDR3 length: 22 residues. Germline V gene lookup returns CDR1 LNHDA and CDR2 SQIVND (reference sequence). With 7 bases clipped from V and 6 bases from J, the junction kept 30 bases outside the gene matches. The clonotype comes from a human donor in a cohort sampled during active COVID-19. V usage is TRBV19 and J usage is TRBJ2-3; 11 bases fit TRBD1. Sequencing was done on a sample of peripheral blood. The CDR3 sequence is CASTFSRAGPLGTGGSRDTQYF. CDR3 nucleotides: TGTGCCAGTACATTTTCCCGGGCGGGACCCCTAGGGACAGGGGGGTCCCGGGATACGCAGTATTTT.